Shown below are 21 T cell receptor beta chains from a single sample sequenced in a study of blood T cell repertoires in COVID-19. The table came from immunoSEQ multiplex PCR; TCRdb's copy has only in-frame clones and leaves some out. The table records around 250,000 clones, roughly 88% of them present only once. Sequencing used peripheral blood. These receptors were collected from a human donor in a cohort sampled during active COVID-19.

This chain uses TRBV19 with TRBJ1-1, with D unresolved. Looked up from germline, CDR1 is LNHDA and CDR2 is SQIVND (reference sequence). Trimming left V 9 bases short and J 1 base short, with 12 bases between. The CDR3 totals 13 residues. The CDR3 DNA is TGTGCCAGCACGAGGGAAAGGAACACTGAAGCTTTCTTT. Its protein is CASTRERNTEAFF.

The chain couples TRBV12-3 or TRBV12-4 to TRBJ2-1; 9 bases are a match to TRBD1. The V and J ends lost 10 bases and 5 bases, in that order; junction bases with no gene match: 3. CDR3 size: 12 residues. The CDR3 DNA follows: TGTGCCACACAGGGGGCGGACAATGAGCAGTTCTTC. Translation gives CATQGADNEQFF.

V is TRBV5-1 and J is TRBJ2-3, with 9 bases matching TRBD1. The CDR3 sequence is 14 residues long. V dropped 8 bases and J dropped 1; count of bases not matched to a gene: 5. Per the germline V gene, CDR1 is SGHRS and CDR2 is YFSETQ. CDR3 amino acids: CASDRGEGTDTQYF. The CDR3 nucleotides are TGCGCCAGTGACAGGGGGGAGGGCACAGATACGCAGTATTTT. Complete variable domain (other parts from reference TRBV5-1 and TRBJ2-3): KAGVTQTPRYLIKTRGQQVTLSCSPISGHRSVSWYQQTPGQGLQFLFEYFSETQRNKGNFPGRFSGRQFSNSRSEMNVSTLELGDSALYLCASDRGEGTDTQYFGPGTRLTVL.

This chain connects TRBV6-5 to TRBJ2-3; weak D call: TRBD2 (6 bases). The CDR3 length is 16 residues. Between the trimmed V and J ends, which lost 2 bases and 1 base, there was a span of 13 bases. The germline CDR1 and CDR2 sequences are MNHEY and SVGAGI. CDR3 protein: CASSYTGGVRTDTQYF. The CDR3 DNA is TGTGCCAGCAGTTACACCGGAGGGGTGCGCACAGATACGCAGTATTTT.

This chain links TRBV5-6 with TRBJ2-3, with 7 bases fitting TRBD1. This CDR3 spans 15 amino acids. Germline V CDR1 and CDR2: SGHDT, YYEEEE. V was pared by 4 bases and J by 4 bases, with 9 bases of the junction left unmatched. Here the CDR3 reads CASSPTGFRADTQYF. As DNA, the CDR3 is TGTGCCAGCAGCCCGACAGGGTTCAGGGCAGATACGCAGTATTTT.

The gene calls are TRBV18 and TRBJ2-6; 8 bases fit TRBD1. J gave up 3 bases and V 3 bases, and 4 bases lay outside the gene matches. Germline values: CDR1 KGHSH, CDR2 LQKENI. The CDR3 totals 16 residues. Here the CDR3 DNA reads TGTGCCAGCTCACCGACAGGGGAAATTGGGGCCAACGTCCTGACTTTC. Its translation: CASSPTGEIGANVLTF. Complete variable domain (other parts from reference TRBV18 and TRBJ2-6): NAGVMQNPRHLVRRRGQEARLRCSPMKGHSHVYWYRQLPEEGLKFMVYLQKENIIDESGMPKERFSAEFPKEGPSILRIQQVVRGDSAAYFCASSPTGEIGANVLTFGAGSRLTVL.

This clone was counted between two and nine times. The chain recombines TRBV7-8 with TRBJ1-2, with 7 positions matching TRBD1. The germline CDR1 and CDR2 sequences are SGHVS and FQNEAQ. The V segment lost 3 bases and the J segment 6 bases; nucleotides outside the gene matches: 4. This CDR3 contains 13 residues. The CDR3 DNA reads TGTGCCAGCAGCTTGCACAGGGGCGATGGCTACACCTTC. Its translation is CASSLHRGDGYTF.

The rearrangement joins TRBV6-2 or TRBV6-3 to TRBJ1-4, with no clear D. This CDR3 is built from 17 residues. Germline loops: CDR1 MNHEY, CDR2 SVGEGT. V was pared by 4 bases and J by 4 bases, with 19 bases between. This CDR3 reads CASSSLGETDINEKLFF. CDR3 DNA sequence: TGTGCCAGCAGTTCCTTGGGCGAAACAGACATTAATGAAAAACTGTTTTTT.

This chain links TRBV28 with TRBJ1-1, with 8 bases lining up with TRBD1. Germline assignment: CDR1 MDHEN and CDR2 SYDVKM. V dropped 3 bases and J dropped 2; count of bases not matched to a gene: 5. The CDR3 sequence is 15 residues long. In DNA, the CDR3 is TGTGCCAGCAGTTTGGGGGACAGGAAAAACACTGAAGCTTTCTTT. Translating gives CASSLGDRKNTEAFF.

V is TRBV30 and J is TRBJ1-2; TRBD1 is a possible D gene (6 bases). Germline V gene lookup returns CDR1 GTSNPN and CDR2 SVGIG (reference sequence). Trimming left V 2 bases short and J 4 bases short, with 11 bases between. The length of the CDR3 is 13 residues. DNA for the CDR3: TGTGCCTGGAGTTTGGGACAAATCTATGGCTACACCTTC. This gives the protein CAWSLGQIYGYTF.

The chain is built from TRBV5-6 and TRBJ2-7; tentative D call: TRBD1 (6 bases). Trimming stripped 0 bases from V and 7 bases from J, with 20 bases between. This CDR3 is built from 16 residues. Germline V gene lookup returns CDR1 SGHDT and CDR2 YYEEEE. The CDR3 loop is CASSLGIQGRLSEQYF. The CDR3 nucleotides are TGTGCCAGCAGCTTGGGAATACAGGGCCGATTAAGTGAGCAGTACTTC.

The rearrangement links TRBV6-5 to TRBJ2-7; D perhaps matches TRBD1 (5 bases). The CDR3 extends over 15 amino acids. CDR1 is MNHEY, CDR2 SVGAGI, per germline. The V and J ends lost 6 bases and 4 bases respectively, with 19 bases between them. CDR3: CASSAPGKRLYEQYF. The CDR3 DNA is TGTGCCAGCAGCGCGCCAGGGAAGCGATTATACGAGCAGTACTTC.

V and J are TRBV6-2 or TRBV6-3 and TRBJ1-2; 7 bases line up with TRBD1. The CDR3 runs 14 residues. The V segment lost 7 bases and the J segment 6 bases; nucleotides outside the gene matches: 11. The germline gives CDR1 MNHEY, CDR2 SVGEGT. The CDR3 is CASNPPDRSNGYTF. CDR3 DNA: TGTGCCAGCAACCCCCCGGACAGGTCAAATGGCTACACCTTC.

The rearrangement uses TRBV6-2 or TRBV6-3 and TRBJ1-1; tentatively, D is TRBD1 (6 bases). This CDR3 spans 15 amino acids. Trimming shortened V by 1 base and J by 0 bases, and 9 bases separated the two germline ends. Germline assignment: CDR1 MNHEY and CDR2 SVGEGT. Here the CDR3 reads CASSYWTEVNTEAFF. CDR3 bases: TGTGCCAGCAGTTACTGGACAGAAGTGAACACTGAAGCTTTCTTT.

This rearrangement joins TRBV19 to TRBJ1-5; D possibly corresponds to TRBD1 (6 bases). Between the trimmed V and J ends, which lost 5 bases and 0 bases, there was a span of 11 bases. Germline assignment: CDR1 LNHDA and CDR2 SQIVND (reference sequence). The CDR3 contains 15 residues. Here the CDR3 reads CASSPRDISNQPQHF. The CDR3, as DNA: TGTGCCAGTAGTCCTCGGGACATTAGCAATCAGCCCCAGCATTTT.

This clone was seen a single time. The CDR3 DNA reads as TGTGCCAGCAGTGACCAGGGGGTTCCTAATGAAAAACTGTTTTTT. Residues: CASSDQGVPNEKLFF. V gene TRBV6-6 combines with J gene TRBJ1-4, with 7 bases identical to TRBD1. The CDR3 covers 15 residues. From germline, CDR1 is MNHNY and CDR2 SVGAGI (reference sequence). V shed 5 bases, J shed 3 bases, and the junction held 6 bases outside the gene matches.

The genes are TRBV9 and TRBJ2-5; tentative D call: TRBD1 (5 bases). V lost 0 bases, J lost 5 bases, and 11 bases lay in between. Germline V gene sequence: CDR1 SGDLS, CDR2 YYNGEE. CDR3 length equals 14 residues. CDR3 residues: CASSVGVGRETQYF. DNA for the CDR3: TGTGCCAGCAGCGTAGGAGTGGGGCGGGAGACCCAGTACTTC. The full variable domain, completed using reference TRBV9 and TRBJ2-5, is DSGVTQTPKHLITATGQRVTLRCSPRSGDLSVYWYQQSLDQGLQFLIQYYNGEERAKGNILERFSAQQFPDLHSELNLSSLELGDSALYFCASSVGVGRETQYFGPGTRLLVL.

The gene calls are TRBV2 and TRBJ1-2, with D tentatively TRBD1 (6 bases). Germline CDR1 SNHLY, CDR2 FYNNEI. The V end was cut by 4 bases, the J end by 5 bases, with 14 bases between. The CDR3 runs 14 residues. The CDR3 here is CASSVGRQGYGYTF. CDR3 DNA: TGTGCCAGCAGTGTAGGCCGGCAGGGGTATGGCTACACCTTC.

The chain uses TRBV19 and TRBJ1-6; 8 bases are shared with TRBD1. CDR3 size: 14 residues. Germline CDR1 LNHDA, CDR2 SQIVND (reference sequence). V shed 5 bases, J shed 6 bases, and the junction held 3 bases outside the gene matches. The CDR3 nucleotides are TGTGCCAGTAGTCCCGACAGGGGTAATTCACCCCTCCACTTT. This gives the protein CASSPDRGNSPLHF.

The J gene is TRBJ1-2, the V gene TRBV12-3 or TRBV12-4, with 8 bases identical to TRBD1. J lost 13 bases, V lost 5 bases, and 9 bases had no gene match. This CDR3 spans 12 amino acids. CDR3 residues: CASSVRQGKSTF. The CDR3 DNA follows: TGTGCCAGCAGTGTAAGACAGGGGAAAAGCACCTTC.

The chain employs TRBV5-6 and TRBJ1-6; D is uncertain. The V gene lost 1 base and the J gene lost 4 bases, with 15 bases spanning the gap. This CDR3 is built from 17 residues. Germline V gene data show CDR1 as SGHDT and CDR2 as YYEEEE. As DNA, the CDR3 is TGTGCCAGCAGCTTGAGTTGGGAGGCTCCTTATAATTCACCCCTCCACTTT. This encodes CASSLSWEAPYNSPLHF.